What follows are 26 T cell receptor beta chains derived from one specimen sequenced in a study of post-analysis software for immune sequencing data. Unique molecular identifiers tagged the TCR beta cDNA libraries. TCRdb re-called the PCR reads through MiXCR, storing one row per CDR3 protein. The sample includes approximately 460,000 distinct CDR3 sequences, roughly 45% seen only once; the top ten take 9.5% to 13%. Study outcomes and limitations: Comparison of patients with controls showed roughly five TRBV segments more frequent in patients, TRBV5-6, TRBV5-1 and TRBV20-1 among them.

Their antigen targets remain unknown. The specimen was blood. The receptor set was obtained from a girl aged 10-17 years with multiple sclerosis.

This clonotype was seen more than once but under ten times. The chain employs TRBV9 and TRBJ1-1; D perhaps matches TRBD1 (5 bases). V was clipped by 4 bases and J by 2 bases, with 15 bases between them. The CDR3 contains 15 residues. The V gene's germline CDR1 is SGDLS and CDR2 YYNGEE. CDR3 amino acids: CASSPRVGDNTEAFF. CDR3 coding DNA: TGTGCCAGCAGCCCTAGGGTAGGGGACAACACTGAAGCTTTCTTT.

This clonotype has a handful of counts. The CDR3 here is CASSLGGASGYTF. In nucleotides, the CDR3 is TGTGCCAGCAGCTTAGGGGGGGCAAGTGGCTACACCTTC. The chain joins TRBV7-9 to TRBJ1-2, with a possible D match to TRBD1 (6 bases). Per germline, CDR1 SEHNR and CDR2 FQNEAQ (reference sequence). CDR3 length: 13 residues. Trimming removed 1 base from V and 7 bases from J, with 10 bases in between.

Comment on this clonotype: Possible read error: a much larger clone is one base away. V gene TRBV29-1 combines with J gene TRBJ2-5, with 8 nucleotides matching TRBD1. This CDR3 has 17 amino acids. Germline CDR1 reads SQVTM; CDR2 reads ANQGSEA. After removal of 0 bases from V and 11 bases from J, the junction contained 20 bases not matched to a gene. The CDR3 region has the DNA TGCAGCGTTGAAGAGGCGCCTAGGACAGGGAGGTACAATGAGCAGTACTTC. Its protein is CSVEEAPRTGRYNEQYF.

The J gene is TRBJ2-1, the V gene TRBV28; no reliable D call. CDR3 length equals 12 residues. The germline CDR1 and CDR2 sequences are MDHEN and SYDVKM. V lost 4 bases and J 8 bases, leaving 9 bases between the germline ends. CDR3 nucleotides: TGTGCCAGCAGTTCTCCTGGGTATGAGCAGTTCTTC. This sequence encodes CASSSPGYEQFF.

The chain carries TRBV29-1 and TRBJ1-1, with D perhaps matching TRBD1 (6 bases). Germline assignment: CDR1 SQVTM and CDR2 ANQGSEA. This CDR3 comprises 13 residues. Trimming removed 8 bases at V and 0 bases at J, with 13 bases between. The CDR3 loop reads CSSRGPMNTEAFF. The CDR3 bases are TGCAGCTCCAGGGGCCCCATGAACACTGAAGCTTTCTTT.

To note about this clonotype: The junction and the germline gene differ at one end; a read error may be behind it. The chain employs TRBV7-3 and TRBJ2-1; D is undetermined. The CDR3 covers 16 residues. Germline V lookup: CDR1 SGHTA, CDR2 FQGTGA. The CDR3 region has the DNA TGTGCCAGCAGCTCGCAGGATTCCCTCTCCTACAATGAGCGGTTCTTC. It encodes CASSSQDSLSYNERFF.

The CDR3 DNA reads as TGTGCCAGCAGGCCGGGACAGGGGTCGAGCTCCTACAATGAGCAGTTCTTC. The encoded protein is CASRPGQGSSSYNEQFF. The chain joins TRBV28 to TRBJ2-1; 10 nucleotides line up with TRBD1. The CDR3 runs to 17 residues. With V trimmed by 6 bases and J by 0 bases, 8 bases remained unmatched. Germline assignment: CDR1 MDHEN and CDR2 SYDVKM.

This rearrangement joins TRBV20-1 to TRBJ2-3; D remains unclear. V was pared by 2 bases and J by 7 bases, with 7 bases between. Germline CDR1 DFQATT, CDR2 SNEGSKA (reference sequence). There are 11 residues in the CDR3. DNA for the CDR3: TGCAGTGCTAGAATTCAGTATACGCAGTATTTT. It yields the protein CSARIQYTQYF.

The rearrangement links TRBV20-1 to TRBJ1-5; perhaps TRBD1 as D (6 bases). The CDR3 runs to 13 residues. CDR1 is DFQATT and CDR2 is SNEGSKA in the germline V gene (reference sequence). Deletions cut 5 bases from V and 3 bases from J, with 11 bases between. In DNA form, the CDR3 reads TGCAGTGCTTCCCGGACAGTCAATCAGCCCCAGCATTTT. Translated, it gives CSASRTVNQPQHF.

This clonotype came up a few times. This sequence joins TRBV5-1 and TRBJ2-7; D possibly corresponds to TRBD1 (5 bases). In germline, CDR1 is SGHRS, CDR2 YFSETQ. Trimming left V 4 bases short and J 2 bases short, with 16 bases between. The CDR3 is made up of 15 amino acids. CDR3: CASSPSTSDTYEQYF. Here the CDR3 DNA reads TGCGCCAGCAGCCCAAGCACATCGGACACCTACGAGCAGTACTTC.

The chain couples TRBV6-6 to TRBJ1-1; 7 nucleotides agree with TRBD1. Germline CDR1 is MNHNY and CDR2 is SVGAGI (reference sequence). V shed 2 bases, J shed 4 bases, and the junction held 7 bases outside the gene matches. This CDR3 is built from 15 residues. DNA for the CDR3: TGTGCCAGCAGTTACGGCGGGGCAGGGGGCACTGAAGCTTTCTTT. Encoded protein: CASSYGGAGGTEAFF.

The J gene is TRBJ2-5, the V gene TRBV12-5; 7 nucleotides agree with TRBD1. Germline values: CDR1 LGHNT, CDR2 FRNRAP. V lost 3 bases, J lost 3 bases, and 4 bases stayed unmatched. The CDR3 is made up of 14 amino acids. DNA of the CDR3: TGTGCTAGTGGTTTAGGGGGCTCGGAAGAGACCCAGTACTTC. Its protein is CASGLGGSEETQYF.

This clonotype came up a few times. The gene calls are TRBV4-1 and TRBJ1-1; the D gene is possibly TRBD1 (5 bases). CDR3 size: 13 residues. CDR1 and CDR2 from the germline V gene are MGHRA and YSYEKL. V lost 10 bases, J lost 3 bases, and 15 bases lay in between. The CDR3 reads CATQWGTDTEAFF. CDR3 in DNA: TGCGCCACCCAGTGGGGGACGGACACTGAAGCTTTCTTT.

Only one count was recorded for this clonotype. One end of the junction fails to match germline, which may point to a read error. The chain uses TRBV29-1 and TRBJ1-1; D is undetermined. This CDR3 spans 14 amino acids. Germline values: CDR1 SQVTM, CDR2 ANQGSEA. This CDR3 reads CGVEDLQMNTEAFF. Here the CDR3 DNA reads TGCGGCGTTGAAGATCTCCAGATGAACACTGAAGCTTTCTTT.

This sequence joins TRBV20-1 and TRBJ2-7; unclear D gene. There are 12 residues in the CDR3. CDR1 is DFQATT and CDR2 is SNEGSKA in the germline V gene (reference sequence). V shed 1 base and J shed 2 bases, with 6 bases lying between them. The CDR3 region is CSARVGTYEQYF. CDR3 sequence (DNA): TGCAGTGCTAGAGTTGGGACCTACGAGCAGTACTTC.

The chain has TRBV7-2 and TRBJ2-1; D is perhaps TRBD1 or TRBD2 (5 bases each). This CDR3 spans 17 amino acids. Trimming removed 2 bases at V and 5 bases at J, with 19 bases between. Per the germline V gene, CDR1 is SGHTA and CDR2 is FQGNSA. The CDR3 protein is CASSLRPGPVRDNEQFF. In DNA, the CDR3 is TGTGCCAGCAGCTTAAGGCCGGGACCAGTAAGAGACAATGAGCAGTTCTTC.

V usage is TRBV20-1 and J usage is TRBJ2-5; 13 bases align to TRBD2. The CDR3 spans 17 residues. Germline V lookup: CDR1 DFQATT, CDR2 SNEGSKA (reference sequence). The junction had 20 bases not matched to a gene; V was cut back by 5 bases and J by 11 bases. For the CDR3, the DNA is TGCAGTGCTCAGACGGGGGGCGGACTAGCGGGAGCTGAAGAGCAGTACTTC. Amino acid sequence: CSAQTGGGLAGAEEQYF.

This clonotype has more than one count but fewer than ten. The CDR3, as DNA: TGCAGTGCTAGCGAGTCGGCTATTCCAGAGGAGCAGTTCTTC. Translated: CSASESAIPEEQFF. J is TRBJ2-1 and V is TRBV20-1; D gene ambiguous. Germline V lookup: CDR1 DFQATT, CDR2 SNEGSKA (reference sequence). The CDR3 spans 14 residues. V was clipped by 3 bases and J by 10 bases, with 19 bases between them.

This clonotype occurred once. This sequence joins TRBV5-1 and TRBJ2-1; TRBD2 is a possible D gene (6 bases). CDR1 is SGHRS, CDR2 YFSETQ, per germline. This CDR3 is 14 amino acids long. Trimming removed 4 bases from V and 10 bases from J, with 18 bases in between. The chain's CDR3 is CASSTGTPSGEQFF. DNA for the CDR3: TGCGCCAGCAGCACCGGGACTCCGTCCGGGGAGCAGTTCTTC.

CDR3 protein: CASSQGRAEEKLFF. In DNA form, the CDR3 reads TGTGCCAGCAGCCAAGGTAGGGCGGAGGAAAAACTGTTTTTT. The rearrangement links TRBV4-2 to TRBJ1-4; D ambiguous. The germline V and J ends were trimmed by 1 base and 8 bases, with 11 bases remaining between them. Germline CDR1 and CDR2: LGHNA and YNFKEQ. The CDR3 is 14 amino acids.

The chain is built from TRBV20-1 and TRBJ2-3; D call uncertain. CDR1 DFQATT and CDR2 SNEGSKA come from the germline V gene (reference sequence). CDR3 length equals 13 residues. The V gene lost 1 base and the J gene lost 4 bases, with 9 bases spanning the gap. The CDR3 is CSARVPGADTQYF. As DNA, the CDR3 is TGCAGTGCTAGAGTACCTGGGGCAGATACGCAGTATTTT.

J is TRBJ2-5 and V is TRBV9; 8 nucleotides align to TRBD2. Per germline, CDR1 SGDLS and CDR2 YYNGEE. Trimming took 1 base from V and 1 from J; bases not matched to a gene: 9. The CDR3 has 17 residues. The CDR3 is CASSVRSTTSAQETQYF. The CDR3 nucleotides are TGTGCCAGCAGCGTACGATCTACGACTAGCGCCCAAGAGACCCAGTACTTC.

This clonotype was detected only a few times. The genes are TRBV20-1 and TRBJ1-4; a weak D match, TRBD1 (6 bases). V shed 3 bases and J shed 7 bases, with 18 bases lying between them. The CDR3 consists of 15 residues. Germline CDR1 DFQATT, CDR2 SNEGSKA (reference sequence). The CDR3 spells CSASEAPGASEKLFF. For the CDR3, the DNA is TGCAGTGCTAGCGAGGCCCCAGGGGCGAGTGAAAAACTGTTTTTT.

This clonotype was counted a few times. The chain carries TRBV20-1 and TRBJ2-1, with 15 positions matching TRBD2. V was clipped by 0 bases and J by 7 bases; unmatched bases: 7. The germline V gene encodes CDR1 DFQATT and CDR2 SNEGSKA (reference sequence). The CDR3 covers 17 residues. The chain's CDR3 is CSARDLGTSGRWNEQFF. The CDR3 region has the DNA TGCAGTGCTAGAGATCTCGGGACTAGCGGGAGGTGGAATGAGCAGTTCTTC.

V is TRBV5-1 and J is TRBJ1-2; 12 nucleotides align to TRBD1. The germline V gene encodes CDR1 SGHRS and CDR2 YFSETQ. The CDR3 sequence is 17 residues long. V lost 4 bases to trimming and J lost 4 bases; unmatched junction nucleotides: 11. The CDR3 DNA reads TGCGCCAGCAGCCCCTATCCGGGACAGGGGGCTGGCTATGGCTACACCTTC. Translating it yields CASSPYPGQGAGYGYTF.

This clonotype was detected a few times. This chain links TRBV10-2 with TRBJ1-5; 8 nucleotides align to TRBD1. The CDR3 is made up of 14 amino acids. Germline V gene sequence: CDR1 WSHSY, CDR2 SAAADI. Germline trimming cut 5 bases from V and 3 bases from J; bases unmatched to any gene: 3. In nucleotides, the CDR3 is TGCGCCAGCAGTCCGGGACAGGACAATCAGCCCCAGCATTTT. Amino acid sequence: CASSPGQDNQPQHF.